Listed below are T cell receptor beta chains from one sample, sequenced in a study of molecular identifiers for immune sequencing clone quantification. TCRdb re-derived calls from the PCR reads in MiXCR, one entry per CDR3 protein. Seen here are about 53,000 distinct CDR3 sequences, roughly 38% observed once, and the top ten hold less than 5%. The specimen was naive CD8+ T cells from blood, with Jurkat cell RNA spiked in. The receptors here all came from a human donor in good health. Some libraries in this study had Jurkat cell RNA spiked in. Each CDR3 is given with its conserved first and last residue. D genes are given only for firm matches. Size is stated for part of the rows, as once, few or many counts, or as a class when the clone is expanded.

TRBJ2-5 | - | TRBV29-1 | - | TGCAGCGTTGAAACCTCTTCTATTCCGATCCAAGAGACCCAGTACTTC | CSVETSSIPIQETQYF
TRBJ1-3 | - | TRBV7-9 | many | TGTGCCAGCAGCTCCGAGAGCTCTGGAAACACCATATATTTT | CASSSESSGNTIYF
TRBJ1-5 | - | TRBV4-3 | - | TGCGCCAGCAGCCAAGATAGGAGTGGCTTGGGGCAGCCCCAGCATTTT | CASSQDRSGLGQPQHF
TRBJ2-3 | - | TRBV18 | few | TGTGCCAGCTCACCACCGAGCACAGATACGCAGTATTTT | CASSPPSTDTQYF
TRBJ2-6 | - | TRBV12-3/TRBV12-4 | - | TGTGCCAGCAGTCTGGGGTTGGCCCGGGCCAACGTCCTGACTTTC | CASSLGLARANVLTF
TRBJ2-1 | - | TRBV6-2/TRBV6-3 | few | TGTGCCAGCAGTCCCCCAGAGGTCGGGCAGTTCTTC | CASSPPEVGQFF
TRBJ2-3 | - | TRBV2 | many | TGTGCCAGCTGGGGTCTCTCGAGCACAGATACGCAGTATTTT | CASWGLSSTDTQYF
TRBJ1-4 | - | TRBV11-2 | - | TGTGCCAGCAGCTTCCTCGTTAATGAAAAACTGTTTTTT | CASSFLVNEKLFF
TRBJ2-7 | - | TRBV5-1 | - | TGCGCCAGCAGCTTGACAGACGGGTACGAGCAGTACTTC | CASSLTDGYEQYF
TRBJ2-7 | TRBD2 | TRBV20-1 | once | TGCAGTGCTCCGCAGAGGGGACTAGAGGTGTGCGAGCAGTACTTC | CSAPQRGLEVCEQYF
TRBJ2-7 | - | TRBV7-9 | many | TGTGCCAGCAGTTCTGCCCTCGAGCAGTACTTC | CASSSALEQYF
TRBJ2-1 | TRBD2 | TRBV28 | - | TGTGCCAGTACTAGCGGGAAGGTCCGCTCCTACAATGAGCAGTTCTTC | CASTSGKVRSYNEQFF
TRBJ2-5 | TRBD2 | TRBV29-1 | few | TGCAGCGTGACGGGTCCCCGGGGGGGTCGGGAGACCCAGTACTTC | CSVTGPRGGRETQYF
TRBJ2-2 | - | TRBV20-1 | few | TGCAGTGCGGACCCAATAGATACGGGCACCGGGGAGCTGTTTTTT | CSADPIDTGTGELFF
TRBJ2-1 | TRBD2 | TRBV4-3 | few | TGCGCCAGCAGCCAGGAGAGCGGGAGATCTGAGCAGTTCTTC | CASSQESGRSEQFF
TRBJ2-3 | TRBD1 | TRBV12-5 | - | TGTGCTAGTGGTTTGGCAGGGACAGATACGCGGTATTTT | CASGLAGTDTRYF
TRBJ2-1 | - | TRBV20-1 | - | TGCAGTGCCCTACTAGCAGGTCGCTACAATGAGCAGTTCTTC | CSALLAGRYNEQFF
TRBJ2-6 | - | TRBV13 | - | TGTGCCAGCAGCCCGAGGGAATCTGGGGCCAACGTCCTGACTTTC | CASSPRESGANVLTF
TRBJ2-2 | - | TRBV20-1 | few | TGCAGTGCTGTACAGGGCACCGGGGAGCTGTTTTTT | CSAVQGTGELFF
TRBJ2-5 | - | TRBV18 | few | TGTGCCAGCTCACCAAGCGTAGTCCCGGAGACCCAGTACTTC | CASSPSVVPETQYF
TRBJ2-3 | - | TRBV15 | many | TGTGCCACCAGCAGAGCTGCGGCTAGCACAGATACGCAGTATTTT | CATSRAAASTDTQYF
TRBJ2-1 | - | TRBV6-2/TRBV6-3 | - | TGTGCCAGCAGGAATCCGCGGGGTAGCGACTACAATGAGCAGTTCTTC | CASRNPRGSDYNEQFF
TRBJ2-1 | - | TRBV27 | - | TGTGCCAGCAGTTTAAGGGCCTACAATGAGCAGCTCTTC | CASSLRAYNEQLF
TRBJ1-4 | TRBD1 | TRBV11-2 | many | TGTGCCACCACAGGGGATTCTACTAATGAAAAACTGTTTTTT | CATTGDSTNEKLFF
TRBJ1-5 | - | TRBV28 | many | TGTGCCAGCAGTTGGTCCACAGGTGCACAGCCCCAGCATTTT | CASSWSTGAQPQHF
TRBJ2-7 | - | TRBV6-2/TRBV6-3 | - | TGTGCCAGCAGGGGACCTGAGGGGTCGGACTTC | CASRGPEGSDF
TRBJ2-6 | - | TRBV24-1 | few | TGTGCCACCAGTGATGGGCAGGGTAACTCTGGGGCCAACGTCCTGACTTTC | CATSDGQGNSGANVLTF
TRBJ2-3 | - | TRBV9 | few | TGTGCCAGCAGCGGCTCTAGCAGTTCCACAGATACGCAGTATTTT | CASSGSSSSTDTQYF
TRBJ2-7 | TRBD1 | TRBV7-6 | - | TGTGCCAGCAGCTTACGAGAGGGGGCATACTACGAGCAGTACTTC | CASSLREGAYYEQYF
TRBJ2-3 | - | TRBV28 | - | TGTGCCAGCAGTTTACCAGGGATTACGCAGTATTTT | CASSLPGITQYF
TRBJ2-3 | - | TRBV5-1 | - | TGCGCCAGCAGCTTTTCAGGAGATACGCAGTATTTT | CASSFSGDTQYF
TRBJ1-3 | - | TRBV9 | - | TGTGCCAGCAGCGGGCAGGATTCCTCTGGAAACACCATATATTTT | CASSGQDSSGNTIYF
TRBJ2-3 | TRBD1 | TRBV2 | many | TGTGCCAGCCTGGGGACAGGGGAGGCAGATACGCAGTATTTT | CASLGTGEADTQYF
TRBJ2-7 | - | TRBV4-3 | - | TGCGCCAGCAGCCAAGGGCGACGGGACCCCTACGAGCAGTACTTC | CASSQGRRDPYEQYF
TRBJ1-1 | TRBD1 | TRBV5-8 | medium-sized | TGTGCCAGCAGCTTGGGCGGGACAGGAGCTTTCTTT | CASSLGGTGAFF
TRBJ1-1 | - | TRBV15 | few | TGTGCCACCAGCGACCCCTCGGGGGTTGGCACTGAAGCTTTCTTT | CATSDPSGVGTEAFF
TRBJ1-1 | - | TRBV7-7 | - | TGTGCCAGCAGCCCAGAAGCTTTCTTT | CASSPEAFF
TRBJ1-4 | - | TRBV2 | - | TGTGCCAGCAGAAGGGGACCCACATCTAATGTAAAACTGTTTTTT | CASRRGPTSNVKLFF
TRBJ1-4 | - | TRBV5-6 | - | TGTGCCAGCAGCCCGATAACCCAAAAGGGTGAAAAACTGTTTTTT | CASSPITQKGEKLFF
TRBJ1-1 | - | TRBV13 | - | TGTGCCAGCCGGTCTTACACTGAAGCTTTCTTT | CASRSYTEAFF
TRBJ1-2 | - | TRBV4-2 | - | TGTGCCAGCAGCCAAGCTCCTCAGTTTTATGGCTACACCTTC | CASSQAPQFYGYTF
TRBJ2-2 | - | TRBV28 | - | TGTGCCAGCAGTTTAAGGCCTGGCACCGGGGAGCTGTTTTTT | CASSLRPGTGELFF
TRBJ2-5 | - | TRBV7-2 | - | TGTGCCAGCAGGTCGGTGGGCGGGCTCTCCTGGGAGCCCCAGTACTTC | CASRSVGGLSWEPQYF
TRBJ2-7 | - | TRBV27 | few | TGTGCCAGCAGTTTCGGCAGGACAACCTACGAGCAGTACTTC | CASSFGRTTYEQYF
TRBJ2-7 | TRBD1 | TRBV7-6 | - | TGTGCCAGCAGCTTGAGCGGCCCCGGGCAGGGGGCCTACGAGCAGTACTTC | CASSLSGPGQGAYEQYF
TRBJ2-3 | - | TRBV20-1 | - | TGCAGTGCTAGAGATTTTTTCTTGTGGCGAGGCACAGGTACGCAGTATTTT | CSARDFFLWRGTGTQYF
TRBJ2-7 | TRBD1 | TRBV3-1 | - | TGTGCCAGCAGCCAAGGGCCGGGACAGGATACACACGAGCAGTACTTC | CASSQGPGQDTHEQYF
TRBJ2-2 | - | TRBV7-8 | few | TGTGCCAGCAGCTTACTTATAGGGAACACCGGGGAGCTGTTTTTT | CASSLLIGNTGELFF